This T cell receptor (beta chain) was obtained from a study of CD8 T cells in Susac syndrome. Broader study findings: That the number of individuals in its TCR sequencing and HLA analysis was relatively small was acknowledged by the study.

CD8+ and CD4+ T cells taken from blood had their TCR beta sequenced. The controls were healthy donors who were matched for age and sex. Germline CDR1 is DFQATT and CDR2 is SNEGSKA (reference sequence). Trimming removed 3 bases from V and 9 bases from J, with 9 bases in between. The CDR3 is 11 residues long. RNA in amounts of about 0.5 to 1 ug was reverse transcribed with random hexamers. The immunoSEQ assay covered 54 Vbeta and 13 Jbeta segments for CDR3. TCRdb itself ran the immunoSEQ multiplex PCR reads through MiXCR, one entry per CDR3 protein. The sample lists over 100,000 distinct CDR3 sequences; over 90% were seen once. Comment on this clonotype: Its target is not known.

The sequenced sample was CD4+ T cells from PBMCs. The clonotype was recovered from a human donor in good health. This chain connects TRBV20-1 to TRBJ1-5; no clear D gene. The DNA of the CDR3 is TGCAGTGCTAGGGCTGGGATGCCCCAGCATTTT. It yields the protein CSARAGMPQHF.